Following are 24 T cell receptor beta chains from one sample sequenced in a study of blood T cell repertoires in COVID-19. The table came from immunoSEQ multiplex PCR; TCRdb's copy has only in-frame clones and leaves some out. The repertoire has about 200,000 clones, around 90% of them found once; the top ten carry 0.5% to 0.6%. The specimen was peripheral blood. These receptors all stem from a man aged 50-60 years with acute or convalescent COVID-19.

The chain combines TRBV21-1 with TRBJ2-7; the table names TRBD2, a call not compared with the DNA. TRBV21-1 is labeled a pseudogene. The CDR3 has 16 amino acids. The CDR3 DNA is TGTGCCAGCAGCAATAAGCGGAAACTAGCGACCTACGAGCAGTACTTC. Protein sequence: CASSNKRKLATYEQYF.

Concerning this clone itself: This sample also contains other DNA sequences that code for the same CDR3. This sequence joins TRBV4-1 and TRBJ2-1; 7 bases match TRBD2. This CDR3 has 14 residues. The ends lost 4 bases at V and 0 bases at J; junction bases unmatched: 0. The germline gives CDR1 MGHRA, CDR2 YSYEKL. The CDR3 spells CASSRGGSYNEQFF. The CDR3 coding sequence is TGCGCCAGCAGCCGGGGGGGCTCCTACAATGAGCAGTTCTTC.

The rearrangement links TRBV6-5 to TRBJ1-1; the D is unclear. CDR3 length: 13 amino acids. Looked up from germline, CDR1 is MNHEY and CDR2 is SVGAGI. V was pared by 10 bases and J by 1 base, with 13 bases between. The CDR3 loop reads CATSRVTNTEAFF. Here the CDR3 DNA reads TGTGCCACCTCGCGTGTCACGAACACTGAAGCTTTCTTT.

This clone was counted once. The rearrangement joins TRBV7-3 to TRBJ1-1; tentative D call: TRBD1 (5 bases). V lost 5 bases and J 4 bases, leaving 11 bases between the germline ends. CDR1 and CDR2 (germline): SGHTA, FQGTGA. This CDR3 region has 13 residues. For the CDR3, the DNA is TGTGCCAGCAGCCTAAGCGGGGGCACTGAAGCTTTCTTT. This gives the protein CASSLSGGTEAFF.

V gene TRBV19 combines with J gene TRBJ2-4; TRBD1 matches 9 bases. After removal of 0 bases from V and 1 base from J, the junction contained 4 bases not matched to a gene. Germline lookup yields CDR1 LNHDA and CDR2 SQIVND (reference sequence). The CDR3 consists of 17 residues. Written as DNA, the CDR3 is TGTGCCAGTAGTATAGAAACAGGGGGCATCGCCAAAAACATTCAGTACTTC. Its protein product is CASSIETGGIAKNIQYF.

The rearrangement links TRBV18 to TRBJ1-2; no clear D. CDR3 length: 13 amino acids. Between the trimmed V and J ends, which lost 2 bases and 8 bases, there was a span of 12 bases. The germline V gene has CDR1 KGHSH and CDR2 LQKENI. The CDR3 here is CASSPGGKLGYTF. CDR3 DNA sequence: TGTGCCAGCTCACCAGGAGGTAAACTAGGCTACACCTTC.

This clone was seen only once. V usage is TRBV7-2 and J usage is TRBJ1-2, with 7 positions matching TRBD1. This CDR3 is built from 16 residues. CDR1 is SGHTA and CDR2 is FQGNSA in the germline V gene. Trimming at V came to 4 bases and at J to 2 bases, leaving 10 bases not matched to a gene. DNA for the CDR3: TGTGCCAGCAGCTCAAGCCCGGGACAGACCAACTATGGCTACACCTTC. It translates to CASSSSPGQTNYGYTF. The complete variable domain, with remaining parts taken from reference TRBV7-2 and TRBJ1-2, reads GAGVSQSPSNKVTEKGKDVELRCDPISGHTALYWYRQSLGQGLEFLIYFQGNSAPDKSGLPSDRFSAERTGGSVSTLTIQRTQQEDSAVYLCASSSSPGQTNYGYTFGSGTRLTVV.

V gene TRBV29-1 combines with J gene TRBJ1-1; 8 bases align to TRBD1. CDR1 and CDR2 (germline): SQVTM, ANQGSEA. The CDR3 consists of 15 residues. V dropped 2 bases and J dropped 4; count of bases not matched to a gene: 9. The CDR3: CSVEPQGVIGTEAFF. In DNA, the CDR3 is TGCAGCGTTGAACCACAGGGGGTGATCGGCACTGAAGCTTTCTTT.

The chain employs TRBV10-3 and TRBJ2-3; 9 bases line up with TRBD2. CDR3 length: 13 amino acids. Germline loops: CDR1 ENHRY, CDR2 SYGVKD. The ends lost 9 bases at V and 4 bases at J; junction bases unmatched: 5. CDR3 DNA: TGTGCCATTCATAGCGGGGGCCCAGATACGCAGTATTTT. Translating gives CAIHSGGPDTQYF.

The V gene is TRBV2, the J gene TRBJ1-2; 7 bases map to TRBD1. This CDR3 region has 16 residues. Germline values: CDR1 SNHLY, CDR2 FYNNEI. Losses at the gene ends were 5 bases for V and 5 bases for J; bases not matched to a gene: 14. The CDR3 region has the DNA TGTGCCAGCAGTACCGGACAGGTTGGACAGTCTTATGGCTACACCTTC. Its protein is CASSTGQVGQSYGYTF.

The chain uses TRBV7-3 and TRBJ2-1; 8 nucleotides agree with TRBD2. The CDR3 loop spans 16 amino acids. The ends lost 5 bases at V and 0 bases at J; junction bases unmatched: 6. The germline CDR1 and CDR2 sequences are SGHTA and FQGTGA. For the CDR3, the DNA is TGTGCCAGCAGCCCGGGCAGCGGGAGCTCCTACAATGAGCAGTTCTTC. It is translated as CASSPGSGSSYNEQFF.

This clone was found once. The CDR3 region is CASSPRGGEQYF. The CDR3 nucleotides read TGTGCCAGCAGCCCACGGGGGGGGGAGCAGTACTTC. The chain combines TRBV5-8 with TRBJ2-7, with 8 positions matching TRBD2. This CDR3 contains 12 residues. After removal of 4 bases from V and 7 bases from J, the junction contained 4 bases not matched to a gene. Per germline, CDR1 SGHTS and CDR2 YDEGEE.

The V gene is TRBV2, the J gene TRBJ2-1, with 8 bases that match TRBD2. Trimming took 7 bases from V and 13 from J; bases not matched to a gene: 6. This CDR3 comprises 11 residues. The germline V gene encodes CDR1 SNHLY and CDR2 FYNNEI. This CDR3 is CASTTGTSQFF. Here the CDR3 DNA reads TGTGCCAGCACGACTGGGACTAGTCAGTTCTTC. Drawing the rest from reference TRBV2 and TRBJ2-1, the complete variable domain is EPEVTQTPSHQVTQMGQEVILRCVPISNHLYFYWYRQILGQKVEFLVSFYNNEISEKSEIFDDQFSVERPDGSNFTLKIRSTKLEDSAMYFCASTTGTSQFFGPGTRLTVL.

The V gene is TRBV7-2, the J gene TRBJ2-3, with D unclear. The germline CDR1 and CDR2 sequences are SGHTA and FQGNSA. The CDR3 has 15 residues. V shed 1 base and J shed 7 bases, with 15 bases lying between them. The CDR3 protein is CASSLDTYSPYTQYF. The CDR3 DNA follows: TGTGCCAGCAGCTTAGATACCTACAGCCCTTATACGCAGTATTTT.

In DNA form, the CDR3 reads TGTGCCAGCTCAGCCCAACGACAGGGAAACACTGAAGCTTTCTTT. It encodes CASSAQRQGNTEAFF. The rearrangement links TRBV18 to TRBJ1-1, with 7 bases that match TRBD1. The CDR3 has 15 amino acids. Germline CDR1 is KGHSH and CDR2 is LQKENI. The V segment lost 5 bases and the J segment 2 bases; nucleotides outside the gene matches: 8.

The DNA of the CDR3 is TGTGCCAGCAGCTTAGATGGCGGGCAAGAGACCCAGTACTTC. This translates into CASSLDGGQETQYF. The V gene is TRBV7-2, the J gene TRBJ2-5, with D possibly matching TRBD2 (5 bases). The V end lost 1 base, the J end lost 2 bases, and 8 bases lay between the germline ends. This CDR3 is built from 14 residues. In germline, CDR1 is SGHTA, CDR2 FQGNSA. Full variable domain (outside the CDR3, taken from reference TRBV7-2 and TRBJ2-5): GAGVSQSPSNKVTEKGKDVELRCDPISGHTALYWYRQSLGQGLEFLIYFQGNSAPDKSGLPSDRFSAERTGGSVSTLTIQRTQQEDSAVYLCASSLDGGQETQYFGPGTRLLVL.

This chain joins TRBV7-3 and TRBJ2-3; 7 bases are a match to TRBD1. The CDR3 is 16 amino acids. Looked up from germline, CDR1 is SGHTA and CDR2 is FQGTGA. The V and J ends lost 3 bases and 1 base, in that order; junction bases with no gene match: 7. CDR3 DNA: TGTGCCAGCAGCTTGATCGGGCAGGGGGGCACAGATACGCAGTATTTT. Translation gives CASSLIGQGGTDTQYF.

The chain joins TRBV2 to TRBJ2-7, with D possibly matching TRBD1 (6 bases). CDR3 length: 14 amino acids. Germline loops: CDR1 SNHLY, CDR2 FYNNEI. Trimming stripped 8 bases from V and 2 bases from J, with 16 bases between. The CDR3 is CASLRGTETYEQYV. CDR3 DNA sequence: TGTGCCAGCCTGAGGGGGACGGAGACCTACGAGCAGTACGTC.

The V call is TRBV19, the J call TRBJ1-5, with D perhaps TRBD1 (5 bases). From germline, CDR1 is LNHDA and CDR2 SQIVND (reference sequence). There are 15 residues in the CDR3. Trimming shortened V by 5 bases and J by 1 base, and 12 bases separated the two germline ends. The CDR3 here is CASSETVGSNQPQHF. CDR3 nucleotides: TGTGCCAGTAGTGAGACAGTTGGGAGCAATCAGCCCCAGCATTTT.

V usage is TRBV7-2 and J usage is TRBJ1-1; D ambiguous. V was clipped by 5 bases and J by 3 bases, with 16 bases between them. The CDR3 contains 15 residues. Germline assignment: CDR1 SGHTA and CDR2 FQGNSA. CDR3 sequence reads: CASSPSARKDTEAFF. The CDR3 DNA is TGTGCCAGCAGCCCGAGCGCGCGGAAGGACACTGAAGCTTTCTTT.

V usage is TRBV5-8 and J usage is TRBJ1-6; 10 nucleotides line up with TRBD1. The CDR3 length is 15 residues. Germline CDR1 reads SGHTS; CDR2 reads YDEGEE. Trimming removed 0 bases from V and 6 bases from J; junction bases left unmatched: 0. The CDR3 sequence is CASSLGTGGNSPLHF. CDR3 DNA sequence: TGTGCCAGCAGCTTGGGGACAGGGGGTAATTCACCCCTCCACTTT.

V is TRBV6-2 or TRBV6-3 and J is TRBJ2-1; 8 bases match TRBD2. The ends lost 5 bases at V and 5 bases at J; junction bases unmatched: 11. The germline V gene encodes CDR1 MNHEY and CDR2 SVGEGT. The CDR3 length is 16 residues. The CDR3 DNA sequence: TGTGCCAGCAGTACTGTCTCTCGCGGGGGGAACAATGAGCAGTTCTTC. Translating gives CASSTVSRGGNNEQFF.

The chain is built from TRBV12-3 or TRBV12-4 and TRBJ2-1, with 7 bases identical to TRBD2. V shed 4 bases and J 6 bases; nucleotides not matched to a gene: 3. The CDR3 covers 13 residues. The CDR3 DNA follows: TGTGCCAGCAGTTCCAGGACTAGCAATGAGCAGTTCTTC. It encodes CASSSRTSNEQFF.

The gene calls are TRBV4-1 and TRBJ2-4; 8 bases are a match to TRBD2. Germline trimming cut 3 bases from V and 8 bases from J; bases unmatched to any gene: 12. The CDR3 contains 16 residues. CDR1 and CDR2 (germline): MGHRA, YSYEKL. Here the CDR3 DNA reads TGCGCCAGCAGCCACGGCTCCGGGGCCGGGAGGGACATTCAGTACTTC. It is translated as CASSHGSGAGRDIQYF.